The present TCR beta chain was sequenced within a study of graft-versus-host responses after intestinal transplantation (dated by TCRdb to about 2021). About the study as a whole: The transplants that recipients got were multivisceral, liver-intestinal, or isolated intestinal. Anti-thymocyte globulin induction was given to all recipients, followed by maintenance tacrolimus and steroids for about 3 years. Bulk TCR-beta CDR3 sequencing was used to track graft-versus-host and host-versus-graft alloreactive T cell clones in the graft, circulation and bone marrow after intestinal transplantation. Alloreactive clones were identified by sequencing pre-transplant mixed lymphocyte reaction products and comparing these products with unstimulated pre-transplant donor and recipient T cells. The cohort enrolled 20 to 25 intestinal transplant recipients including one retransplant, and a few patients lacking pretransplant specimens were excluded. A peak of at least 4% donor T cells among recipient peripheral blood mononuclear cells was the definition used for donor T cell macrochimerism. Rather than going through the commercial service, samples from a few later patients were sequenced in-house on an Illumina MiSeq and processed with MiXCR.

Library preparation used the immunoSEQ multiplex PCR assay. In most patients, genomic DNA was isolated using the Qiagen DNeasy Blood and Tissue Kit and sent frozen to Adaptive Biotechnologies for TCR sequencing. High-throughput TCR-beta CDR3 sequencing of genomic DNA from most patients was performed by Adaptive Biotechnologies. On the study's bioinformatics: Adaptive's ImmunoSEQ software was the source of the TCR sequencing data for roughly 19 patients, while a few other patients were processed with MiXCR and VDJtools. To correct CD4 versus CD8 sorting errors, any sequence found in both subsets at a frequency ratio below 5:1 was removed. CDR3 nucleotide sequences shared between donor and recipient were removed because their origin could not be assigned. At least 2-fold expansion over unstimulated cells and a minimum CFSE-low frequency of 0.002% (template counts) or 0.001% (read counts) were required for clones to be classified as alloreactive. Mappable clones were those detected in sequenced pre-transplant spleen, lymph node, or MLR CFSE-low populations of the donor or recipient. The cumulative frequency of alloreactive clones was calculated as a percentage of all sequences, weighted by copy number. Held by TCRdb, this immuneACCESS table contains in-frame sequences only and omits some clones. Under half of the omission traces to an unresolved V gene where checked; the cause of the rest is unknown. Clone size and V and J calls were adopted from that table, with D and trimming inferred from the DNA. The sample table shows roughly 96,000 clones, and roughly nine tenths are seen once. The top ten hold about 0.45% of the sample.

The study at large found these results: Conclusions were limited by the relatively low number and heterogeneity of intestinal transplant patients. GvH clones were detected in recipient bone marrow, and some appeared earlier in ileal mucosa or blood, consistent with an intestinal mucosal origin. In the allografts of patients with donor T cell macrochimerism, GvH to HvG T cell clonal ratios were high. Peak levels of circulating GvH clones were associated with declines in HvG clones early after transplant.

According to the study, the label for this sample's time point signals: cells obtained before transplantation from donor or recipient. CD3+CD4+ and CD3+CD8+ populations were FACS-sorted from unstimulated pre-transplant donor and recipient cells taken from spleen or lymph nodes. The germline V gene encodes CDR1 SGHDT and CDR2 YYEEEE. Including cysteine and phenylalanine, the CDR3 has 14 amino acids. Solely the CDR3 DNA is kept, with 42 bases framed from the first base. Trimming costs V 5 bases and J 3 bases, and their ends lie 15 bases apart. As concerns this clone: It lacks a known antigen. No much larger clonotype is one base removed from it; base qualities were not supplied.

The source material was unstimulated CD8+ T cells sorted from spleen or lymph node cells, sampled before intestinal transplant. The source of this sequence is a human donor who received an intestinal transplant. The receptor chain draws on TRBV5-6 and TRBJ2-7; the D gene is possibly TRBD1, with 8 bases matching. The encoded CDR3 is CASSLQGGVYEQYF. The sequenced DNA: TGTGCCAGCAGTTTACAGGGGGGGGTCTACGAGCAGTACTTC.